This T cell receptor beta chain originates from a study of blood T cell repertoires in COVID-19. Across the whole study: Sites in the United States, Italy and Spain provided acute and convalescent COVID-19 samples. The cDNA or gDNA used as material had been derived from T cells, B-cell-depleted T cells, or PBMCs.

In the authors' workflow: Counts of nucleated cells, estimated from reference gene primer amplification, were obtained. The method was immunoSEQ multiplex PCR; TCRdb's version includes in-frame clones alone and lacks a portion of them. D and trimming come from the DNA, and the V and J calls and clone size come from that table. The data contain 150,000 or so clones, roughly 80% of them singletons. Cohort allocation depended upon clinical history that participants reported. With 0 bases clipped from V and 3 bases from J, the junction kept 9 bases outside the gene matches. The germline gives CDR1 SGHTS, CDR2 YDEGEE. The CDR3 is 17 residues long.

What was sequenced was PBMCs or T cells enriched from blood (not recorded which). The clonotype originates from a woman aged 40 to 50 with acute COVID-19. V and J are TRBV5-8 and TRBJ1-2, with 9 bases that match TRBD1. As DNA, the CDR3 is TGTGCCAGCAGCTTGGGGACAGGGGACCGGATAGACTATGGCTACACCTTC. Its translation is CASSLGTGDRIDYGYTF.